A selection of T cell receptor beta chains follows, all from one sample in a study of cytomegalovirus exposure and HLA in healthy donors. Sequencing used immunoSEQ multiplex PCR; TCRdb keeps in-frame clones, though not all of them. This table holds some 110,000 clones, roughly 80% found once. The source material was PBMCs. The source is a man aged 25 to 45 in good health and CMV-seropositive. The conserved cysteine and the conserved F or W are not part of the CDR3 here. The order of the fields is V gene, CDR3 protein.

V: TRBV5-1; CDR3: ASSSSPGTGADGYT
V: TRBV5-1; CDR3: ASSAGRSSGANVLT
V: TRBV7-2; CDR3: ASSISSGGAYNEQF
V: TRBV7-2; CDR3: ASSLRGTGGARGYT
V: TRBV2; CDR3: ASRGTGVLNEKLF
V: TRBV27; CDR3: ASSSVGGPQSSYEQY
V: TRBV7-2; CDR3: ASSLGGILSNQPQH
V: TRBV6-5; CDR3: ASSWWTSGGAYEQY
V: TRBV19; CDR3: ASSRDREGSYNEQF
V: TRBV4-3; CDR3: ASSLEGQGYNEQF
V: TRBV7-9; CDR3: ASSLDSEYEQY
V: TRBV19; CDR3: ASSWGLGAQY
V: TRBV19; CDR3: ASSRPVGSGGDTQY
V: TRBV6-5; CDR3: ASSNDRAGEKLF
V: TRBV12-5; CDR3: ASGRVAGGNTGELF
V: TRBV2; CDR3: ASSARTGPYEQY
V: TRBV5-1; CDR3: ASSLDPGTGFEQY
V: TRBV30; CDR3: AWSHTGLSNQPQH
V: TRBV4-3; CDR3: ASSQDPGTRGLF
V: TRBV11-1; CDR3: ASSSAGGRGDTQY
V: TRBV27; CDR3: ASSPVVTGSNYGYT
V: TRBV5-1; CDR3: ASSLSGGLSKNIQY
V: TRBV7-6; CDR3: ASSLENIGELF